These 4 T cell receptor beta chains were all obtained from the same sample, sequenced in a study of OX40 agonist ivuxolimab in advanced cancers. Sequencing was performed with immunoSEQ multiplex PCR; in TCRdb, only in-frame clones are kept and a portion is missing. The table shows tens of thousands of clones, with about nine tenths occurring only once. The sample in question was CD4+ or CD8+ T cells sorted from blood, obtained in a trial of the OX40 agonist ivuxolimab. These receptors originate from an adult with an advanced solid tumor such as melanoma, head and neck, liver or kidney cancer.

This chain connects TRBV18 to TRBJ1-3; the match to TRBD1 covers 7 bases. After removal of 2 bases from V and 4 bases from J, the junction contained 2 bases not matched to a gene. CDR1 and CDR2 (germline): KGHSH, LQKENI. The CDR3 sequence is 14 residues long. The CDR3 protein is CASSPTGEGNTIYF. For the CDR3, the DNA is TGTGCCAGCTCACCAACAGGGGAAGGAAACACCATATATTTT. Full variable domain (missing parts from reference TRBV18 and TRBJ1-3): NAGVMQNPRHLVRRRGQEARLRCSPMKGHSHVYWYRQLPEEGLKFMVYLQKENIIDESGMPKERFSAEFPKEGPSILRIQQVVRGDSAAYFCASSPTGEGNTIYFGEGSWLTVV.

The J gene is TRBJ1-6, the V gene TRBV5-1; the D is unclear. Germline V gives CDR1 SGHRS, CDR2 YFSETQ. The CDR3 contains 16 residues. Between the trimmed V and J ends, which lost 4 bases and 0 bases, there was a span of 11 bases. Here the CDR3 reads CASSDGTSSYNSPLHF. Here the CDR3 DNA reads TGCGCCAGCAGCGACGGCACGAGCTCCTATAATTCACCCCTCCACTTT.

The rearrangement uses TRBV23-1 and TRBJ2-1; no clear D. TRBV23-1 is an ORF, with its function uncertain. The CDR3 consists of 15 residues. The V and J ends lost 4 bases and 9 bases respectively, with 19 bases between them. The CDR3 bases are TGCGCCAGCAGTCTGAAGAGACGACCCGGTCCTGAGCAGTTCTTC. It specifies CASSLKRRPGPEQFF.

This clone was recorded only once. The gene calls are TRBV10-2 and TRBJ1-6; D is possibly TRBD1 (6 bases). The CDR3 sequence is 16 residues long. Trimming removed 0 bases at V and 10 bases at J, with 16 bases between. Germline V gene data show CDR1 as WSHSY and CDR2 as SAAADI. The chain's CDR3 is CASSESYREIGSPLHF. DNA of the CDR3: TGCGCCAGCAGTGAGTCGTACAGGGAGATTGGGTCACCCCTCCACTTT.